This is a list of T cell receptor beta chains from one sample in a study of cytomegalovirus exposure and HLA in healthy donors. Sequencing used immunoSEQ multiplex PCR; TCRdb keeps in-frame clones, though not all of them. The top ten hold less than 2% of the sample, which has 100,000 to 150,000 clones, about 82% seen once. What was sequenced was PBMCs. The receptor set was obtained from a man aged 50 to 59 in good health and CMV-seronegative. The CDR3 runs from the conserved cysteine through the conserved F or W.

v_gene | CDR3aa
TRBV7-9 | CASILGEGGTEAFF
TRBV2 | CAKGGPGGRTDTQYF
TRBV27 | CASSFIGDRGLGEPQHF
TRBV27 | CASSFPGLAGAPYNEQFF
TRBV7-2 | CASSLDGLNQPQHF
TRBV9 | CASSVAGTPGLGNTIYF
TRBV6-5 | CASSYHPDSGGYGYTF
TRBV7-9 | CASSGHWTANTGELFF
TRBV18 | CASSQDRNAGPQHF
TRBV5-1 | CASSLRAGYNTEAFF
TRBV7-9 | CASSLGTGLESSYNSPLHF
TRBV7-9 | CASSLQGPTEAFF
TRBV4-3 | CASSPRAGDNEQFF
TRBV4-2 | CASSQPGQETQYF
TRBV13 | CASSLGTGVAFF
TRBV6-5 | CASSRTGTQPQHF
TRBV23-1 | CASSQGALGYNEQFF
TRBV7-8 | CASSFSGTAGEKLFF
TRBV6-1 | CASSLSYNEQFF
TRBV7-8 | CASSLGSRINYGYTF
TRBV7-2 | CASSTGGGYYNEQFF
TRBV25-1 | CASSESRGGGETQYF
TRBV6-1 | CASSPLGQNEAFF
TRBV6-1 | CASKDSGGAYNEQFF
TRBV4-2 | CASSQEGQGYEQYF
TRBV7-2 | CASRRQGLLANEQFF
TRBV30 | CAWSHRGQGSPSREPQHF
TRBV7-3 | CASSLYGDQPQHF
TRBV4-3 | CASSQDNRGAGELFF
TRBV19 | CASSITGRGLSNQPQHF
TRBV29-1 | CSGGGPLNEKLFF
TRBV7-9 | CASSLGTEALFEAFF
TRBV6-4 | CASSVDYFTGGYTF
TRBV19 | CASSGGQGGVQYF
TRBV19 | CASSIGTGGASNSPLHF
TRBV30 | CAWRNSAGNTIYF
TRBV19 | CAIRSGGGNTGELFF
TRBV4-1 | CASSQDPGLQPRLNTEAFF
TRBV14 | CASSHVDRADGYTF
TRBV6-1 | CASSFSGQGNEQYF
TRBV29-1 | CSVLDSFPDGYTF
TRBV25-1 | CASSRGASEKLFF
TRBV10-3 | CAISPGNTEAFF
TRBV4-1 | CASSQGTGRYEQYF
TRBV18 | CASSPENRDSEQFF
TRBV4-1 | CASSQDLNTVEAFF
TRBV6-1 | CATRLAGDLNEQFF
TRBV5-1 | CASSAVLARGTQYF
TRBV15 | CATSTYMGIAGASGNTIYF
TRBV11-3 | CASSLQGDGYNEQFF
TRBV5-4 | CASRAPGTGSDTQYF
TRBV25-1 | CASSESGDLNTEAFF
TRBV18 | CASSPEQGIREKLFF
TRBV19 | CASSIFSMRAGNNEQFF
TRBV19 | CASSRSHTGSRNYGYTF
TRBV5-1 | CASSSLAGGTPEQFF
TRBV19 | CASSSLAGSEQFF
TRBV7-2 | CASSSDGWEQEQFF
TRBV5-1 | CASSIGTGRETQYF
TRBV15 | CATSRDHGDNTEAFF